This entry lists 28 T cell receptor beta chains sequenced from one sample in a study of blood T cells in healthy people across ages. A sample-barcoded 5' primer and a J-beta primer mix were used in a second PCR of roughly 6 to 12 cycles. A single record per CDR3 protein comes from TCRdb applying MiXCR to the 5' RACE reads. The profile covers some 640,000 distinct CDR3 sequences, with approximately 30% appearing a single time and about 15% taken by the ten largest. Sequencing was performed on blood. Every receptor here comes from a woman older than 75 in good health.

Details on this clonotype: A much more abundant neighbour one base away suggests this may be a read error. The CDR3: CASSLSAGFTHGGYTF. The CDR3 nucleotides read TGTGCCAGCAGCTTAAGTGCAGGGTTCACCCACGGTGGCTACACCTTC. This chain joins TRBV7-2 and TRBJ1-2, with D possibly being TRBD1 (5 bases). V gave up 2 bases and J gave up 7 bases, with 20 bases separating them. The CDR3 is 16 amino acids. The V gene's germline CDR1 is SGHTA and CDR2 FQGNSA.

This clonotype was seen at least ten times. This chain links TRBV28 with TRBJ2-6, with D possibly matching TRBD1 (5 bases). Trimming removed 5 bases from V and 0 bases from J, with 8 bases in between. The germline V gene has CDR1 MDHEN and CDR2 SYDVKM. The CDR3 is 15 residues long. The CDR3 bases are TGTGCCAGCAGTGGGGCACACTCTGGGGCCAACGTCCTGACTTTC. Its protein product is CASSGAHSGANVLTF. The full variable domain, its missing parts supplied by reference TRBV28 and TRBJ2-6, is DVKVTQSSRYLVKRTGEKVFLECVQDMDHENMFWYRQDPGLGLRLIYFSYDVKMKEKGDIPEGYSVSREKKERFSLILESASTNQTSMYLCASSGAHSGANVLTFGAGSRLTVL.

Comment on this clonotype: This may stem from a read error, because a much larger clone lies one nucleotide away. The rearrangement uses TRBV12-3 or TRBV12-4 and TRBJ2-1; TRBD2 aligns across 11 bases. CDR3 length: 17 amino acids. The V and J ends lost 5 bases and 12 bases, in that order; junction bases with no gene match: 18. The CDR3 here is CASSLRAASGGTGGQFF. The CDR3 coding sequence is TGTGCCAGCAGTCTAAGGGCCGCTAGCGGGGGGACTGGTGGGCAGTTCTTC.

CDR3 in amino acids: CSARVWGRTDTQYF. For the CDR3, the DNA is TGCAGTGCTAGAGTTTGGGGGCGGACAGATACGCAGTATTTT. The chain joins TRBV20-1 to TRBJ2-3; a possible D gene is TRBD1 (6 bases). Germline V gene sequence: CDR1 DFQATT, CDR2 SNEGSKA (reference sequence). With 1 base removed from V and 3 bases from J, the gap between germline ends came to 11 bases. CDR3 length equals 14 residues.

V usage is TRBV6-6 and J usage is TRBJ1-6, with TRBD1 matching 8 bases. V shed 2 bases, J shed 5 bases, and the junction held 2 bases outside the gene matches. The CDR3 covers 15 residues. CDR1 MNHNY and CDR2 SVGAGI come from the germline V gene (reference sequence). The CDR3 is CASSYRDRNNSPLHF. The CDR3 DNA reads TGTGCCAGCAGTTACCGGGACAGGAATAATTCACCCCTCCACTTT.

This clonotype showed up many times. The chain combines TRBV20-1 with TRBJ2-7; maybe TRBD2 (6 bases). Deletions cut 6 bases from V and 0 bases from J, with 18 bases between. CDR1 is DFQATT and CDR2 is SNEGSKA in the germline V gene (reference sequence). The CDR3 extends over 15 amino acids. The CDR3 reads CSARAPGRSSYEQYF. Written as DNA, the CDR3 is TGCAGTGCCCGAGCACCGGGGAGGAGCTCCTACGAGCAGTACTTC.

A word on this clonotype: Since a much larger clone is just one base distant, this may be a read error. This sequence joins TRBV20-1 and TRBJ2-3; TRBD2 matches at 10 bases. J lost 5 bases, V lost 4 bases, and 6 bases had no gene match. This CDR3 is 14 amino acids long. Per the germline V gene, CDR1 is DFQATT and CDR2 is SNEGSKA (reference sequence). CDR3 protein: CSANSGGIRDTQYF. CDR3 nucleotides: TGCAGTGCTAATAGCGGGGGGATAAGAGATACGCAGTATTTT.

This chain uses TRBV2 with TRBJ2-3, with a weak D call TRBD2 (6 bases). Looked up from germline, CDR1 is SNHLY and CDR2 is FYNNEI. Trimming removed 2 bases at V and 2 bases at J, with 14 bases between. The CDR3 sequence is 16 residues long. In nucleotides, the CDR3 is TGTGCCAGCAGTGAAATGGCTAGCGTAAACACAGATACGCAGTATTTT. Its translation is CASSEMASVNTDTQYF.

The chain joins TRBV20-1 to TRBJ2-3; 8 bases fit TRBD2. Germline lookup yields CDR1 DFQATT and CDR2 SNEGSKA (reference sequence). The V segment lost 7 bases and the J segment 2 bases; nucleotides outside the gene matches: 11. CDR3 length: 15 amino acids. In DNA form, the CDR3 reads TGCAGTGGACGCGTAGGCGGGGGGCACACAGATACGCAGTATTTT. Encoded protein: CSGRVGGGHTDTQYF.

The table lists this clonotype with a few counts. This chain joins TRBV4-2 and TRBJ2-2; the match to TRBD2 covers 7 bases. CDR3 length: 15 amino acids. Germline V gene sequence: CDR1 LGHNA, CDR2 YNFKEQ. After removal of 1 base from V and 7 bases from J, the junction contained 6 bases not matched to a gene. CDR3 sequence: CASSQVGGVIGELFF. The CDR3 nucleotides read TGTGCCAGCAGCCAAGTGGGGGGGGTGATCGGGGAGCTGTTTTTT.

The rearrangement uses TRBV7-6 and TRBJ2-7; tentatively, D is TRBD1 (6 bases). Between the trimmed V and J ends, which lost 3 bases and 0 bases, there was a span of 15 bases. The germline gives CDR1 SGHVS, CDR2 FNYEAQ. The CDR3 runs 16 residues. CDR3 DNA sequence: TGTGCCAGCAGCTTCGACCGGGACAAGAGCTCCTACGAGCAGTACTTC. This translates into CASSFDRDKSSYEQYF.

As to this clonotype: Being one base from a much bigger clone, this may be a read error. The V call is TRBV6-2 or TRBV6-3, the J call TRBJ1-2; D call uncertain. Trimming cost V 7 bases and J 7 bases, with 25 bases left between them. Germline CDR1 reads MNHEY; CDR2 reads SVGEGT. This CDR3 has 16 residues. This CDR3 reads CASTYEDSRAGAGYTF. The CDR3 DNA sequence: TGTGCCAGCACCTACGAGGACTCTCGAGCGGGTGCTGGCTACACCTTC.

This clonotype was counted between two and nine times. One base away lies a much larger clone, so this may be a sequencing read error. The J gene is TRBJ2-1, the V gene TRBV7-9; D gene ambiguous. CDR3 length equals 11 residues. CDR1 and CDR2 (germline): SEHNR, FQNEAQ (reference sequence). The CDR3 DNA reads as TGTACCAGCAGCTCAAGCAGGGAGCAGTTCTTC. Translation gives CTSSSSREQFF.

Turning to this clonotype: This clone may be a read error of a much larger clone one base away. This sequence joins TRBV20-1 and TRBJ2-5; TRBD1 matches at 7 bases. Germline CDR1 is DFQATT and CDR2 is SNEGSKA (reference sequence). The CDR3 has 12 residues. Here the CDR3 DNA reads TGCAGGGCTCGACAGGGAACCAAGACCCAGTACTTC. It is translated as CRARQGTKTQYF.

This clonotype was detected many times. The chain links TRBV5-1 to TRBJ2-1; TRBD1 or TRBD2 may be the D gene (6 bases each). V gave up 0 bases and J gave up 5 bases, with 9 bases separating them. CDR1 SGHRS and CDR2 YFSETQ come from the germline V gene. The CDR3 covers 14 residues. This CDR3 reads CASSLGGANNEQFF. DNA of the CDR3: TGCGCCAGCAGCTTGGGGGGGGCGAACAATGAGCAGTTCTTC.

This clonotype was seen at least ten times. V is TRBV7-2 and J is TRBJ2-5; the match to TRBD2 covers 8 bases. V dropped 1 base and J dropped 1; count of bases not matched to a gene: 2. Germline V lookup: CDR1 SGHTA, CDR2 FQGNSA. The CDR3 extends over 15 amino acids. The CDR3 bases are TGTGCCAGCAGCTTAGTAAGCGGGGGCCAAGAGACCCAGTACTTC. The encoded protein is CASSLVSGGQETQYF.

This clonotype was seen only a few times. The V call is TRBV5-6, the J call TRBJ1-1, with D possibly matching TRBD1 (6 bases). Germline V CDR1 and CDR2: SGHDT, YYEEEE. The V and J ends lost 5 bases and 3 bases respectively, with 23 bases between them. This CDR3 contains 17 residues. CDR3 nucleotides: TGTGCCAGCAGTTCGATAATGAGGGGGGGGACCGACACTGAAGCTTTCTTT. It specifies CASSSIMRGGTDTEAFF.

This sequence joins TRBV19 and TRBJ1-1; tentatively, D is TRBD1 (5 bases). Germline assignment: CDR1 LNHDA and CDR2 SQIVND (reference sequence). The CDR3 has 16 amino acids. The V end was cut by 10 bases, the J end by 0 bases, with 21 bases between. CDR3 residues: CATNPGTWVMNTEAFF. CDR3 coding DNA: TGTGCCACAAACCCCGGGACTTGGGTGATGAACACTGAAGCTTTCTTT.

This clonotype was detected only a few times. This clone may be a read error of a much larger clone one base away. The CDR3 nucleotides are TGTGCCAGCAGATGGACTAGCTGGAGTGAGCAGTACTTC. It codes for CASRWTSWSEQYF. The rearrangement links TRBV27 to TRBJ2-5; TRBD2 matches at 8 bases. The CDR3 runs to 13 residues. In germline, CDR1 is MNHEY, CDR2 SMNVEV (reference sequence). V lost 6 bases and J lost 11; bases outside the gene matches: 11.

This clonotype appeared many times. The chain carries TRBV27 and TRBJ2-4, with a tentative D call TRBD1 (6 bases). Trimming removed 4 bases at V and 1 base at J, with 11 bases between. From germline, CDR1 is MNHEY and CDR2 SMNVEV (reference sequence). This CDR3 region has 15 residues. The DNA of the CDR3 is TGTGCCAGCAGTTCGTTAGACAGGGCCAAAAACATTCAGTACTTC. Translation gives CASSSLDRAKNIQYF.

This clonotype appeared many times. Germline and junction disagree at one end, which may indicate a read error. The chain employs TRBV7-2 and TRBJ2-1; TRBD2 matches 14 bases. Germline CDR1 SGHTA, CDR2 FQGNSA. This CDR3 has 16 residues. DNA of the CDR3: TGTGCCAGCAGCCTAGCGACTAGCGGGGGGGGTAATGAGCAGTTCTTC. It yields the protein CASSLATSGGGNEQFF.

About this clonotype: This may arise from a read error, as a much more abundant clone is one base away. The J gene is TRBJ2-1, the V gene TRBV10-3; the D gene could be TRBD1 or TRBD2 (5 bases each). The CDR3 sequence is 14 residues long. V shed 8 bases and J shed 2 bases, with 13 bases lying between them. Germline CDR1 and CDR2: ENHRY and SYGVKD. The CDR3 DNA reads TGTGCCATCGGTGCAACGGGGCCCTACAATGAGCAGTTCTTC. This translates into CAIGATGPYNEQFF.

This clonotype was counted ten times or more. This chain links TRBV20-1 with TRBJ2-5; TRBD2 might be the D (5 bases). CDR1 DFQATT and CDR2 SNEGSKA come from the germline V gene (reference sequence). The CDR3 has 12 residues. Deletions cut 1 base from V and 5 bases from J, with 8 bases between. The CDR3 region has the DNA TGCAGTGCTAGAGGTCCGGGGGAGACCCAGTACTTC. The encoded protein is CSARGPGETQYF.

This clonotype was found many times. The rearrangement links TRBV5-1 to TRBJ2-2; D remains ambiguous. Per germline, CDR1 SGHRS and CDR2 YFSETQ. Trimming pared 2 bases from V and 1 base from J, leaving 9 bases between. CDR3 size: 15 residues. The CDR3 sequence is CASSFRLGNTGELFF. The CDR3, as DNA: TGCGCCAGCAGCTTCAGGCTAGGGAACACCGGGGAGCTGTTTTTT.

The CDR3 coding sequence is TGTGCCAGCAGCCCGATCGCGTCAGATACGCAGTATTTT. Amino acid sequence: CASSPIASDTQYF. This chain connects TRBV7-9 to TRBJ2-3; D is ambiguous. Between the trimmed V and J ends, which lost 5 bases and 4 bases, there was a span of 10 bases. From germline, CDR1 is SEHNR and CDR2 FQNEAQ (reference sequence). CDR3 length equals 13 residues.

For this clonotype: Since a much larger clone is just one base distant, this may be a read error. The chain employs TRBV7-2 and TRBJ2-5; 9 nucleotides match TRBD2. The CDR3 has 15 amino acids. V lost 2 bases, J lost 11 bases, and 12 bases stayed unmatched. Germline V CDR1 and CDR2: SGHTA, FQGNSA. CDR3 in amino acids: CASSLRGLASNEQYF. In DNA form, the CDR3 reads TGTGCCAGCAGCTTAAGAGGACTAGCGAGCAATGAGCAGTACTTC.

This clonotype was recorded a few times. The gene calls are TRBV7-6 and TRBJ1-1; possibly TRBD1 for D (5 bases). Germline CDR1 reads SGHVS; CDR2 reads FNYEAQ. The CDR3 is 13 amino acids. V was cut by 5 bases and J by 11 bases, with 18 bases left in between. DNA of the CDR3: TGTGCCAGCAGCGGTTTTGGGACCCGACGGGCTTTCTTT. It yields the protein CASSGFGTRRAFF. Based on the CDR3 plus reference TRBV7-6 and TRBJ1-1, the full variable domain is GAGVSQSPRYKVTKRGQDVALRCDPISGHVSLYWYRQALGQGPEFLTYFNYEAQQDKSGLPNDRFSAERPEGSISTLTIQRTEQRDSAMYRCASSGFGTRRAFFGQGTRLTVV.

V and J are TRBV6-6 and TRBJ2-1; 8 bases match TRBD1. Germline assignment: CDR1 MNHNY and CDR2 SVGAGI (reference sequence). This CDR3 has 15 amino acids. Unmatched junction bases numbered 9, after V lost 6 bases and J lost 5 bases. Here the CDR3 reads CASSLRATGDNEQFF. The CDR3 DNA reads TGTGCCAGCAGCTTGAGAGCGACAGGGGACAATGAGCAGTTCTTC.